The next 32 T cell receptor beta chains were all read from a single sample in a study of blood T cell repertoires in COVID-19. Here immunoSEQ multiplex PCR was the method, and the copy in TCRdb shows in-frame clones only, minus some. Of a few hundred thousand clones in the sample, around 83% are singletons; the top ten hold under 3%. The sequenced material came from peripheral blood. These receptors came from a man aged 45-60 years with active or convalescent COVID-19.

The rearrangement links TRBV11-2 to TRBJ2-3; 9 bases line up with TRBD2. This CDR3 contains 15 residues. The junction had 8 bases not matched to a gene; V was cut back by 1 base and J by 9 bases. CDR1 is SGHAT and CDR2 is FQNNGV in the germline V gene. The CDR3 is CASSLGGTSTETQYF. CDR3 in DNA: TGTGCCAGCAGCTTAGGCGGGACTAGCACTGAGACGCAGTATTTT.

This clone was recorded only once. V usage is TRBV29-1 and J usage is TRBJ1-1; D remains unclear. The CDR3 covers 13 residues. In germline, CDR1 is SQVTM, CDR2 ANQGSEA. The V end was cut by 4 bases, the J end by 3 bases, with 12 bases between. The CDR3: CSVGPGRYTEAFF. In DNA, the CDR3 is TGCAGCGTTGGCCCGGGGAGGTACACTGAAGCTTTCTTT.

J is TRBJ2-3 and V is TRBV6-5; no definite D call. Trimming pared 6 bases from V and 5 bases from J, leaving 9 bases between. There are 12 residues in the CDR3. Germline-derived CDR1 and CDR2 are MNHEY and SVGAGI. The CDR3 bases are TGTGCCAGCAGCTCCCCGTTAGATACGCAGTATTTT. Translating gives CASSSPLDTQYF.

This sequence joins TRBV5-8 and TRBJ1-4; 9 bases line up with TRBD1. V lost 4 bases to trimming and J lost 7 bases; unmatched junction nucleotides: 5. The germline CDR1 and CDR2 sequences are SGHTS and YDEGEE. There are 14 residues in the CDR3. The CDR3 DNA sequence: TGTGCCAGCAGCCCAGGACAGGGGTCTGAAAAACTGTTTTTT. Translation: CASSPGQGSEKLFF.

This clone has a single count. V gene TRBV29-1 combines with J gene TRBJ1-2; D might be TRBD1 (6 bases). The germline gives CDR1 SQVTM, CDR2 ANQGSEA. The CDR3 is 12 residues long. The ends were cut back, 8 bases at V and 5 bases at J, with 15 bases in the middle. CDR3 DNA: TGCAGCCTTGCGGACAGAACTTATGGCTACACCTTC. Residues: CSLADRTYGYTF. Full variable domain (missing parts from reference TRBV29-1 and TRBJ1-2): SAVISQKPSRDICQRGTSLTIQCQVDSQVTMMFWYRQQPGQSLTLIATANQGSEATYESGFVIDKFPISRPNLTFSTLTVSNMSPEDSSIYLCSLADRTYGYTFGSGTRLTVV.

This clone was seen more than once but under ten times. This chain joins TRBV12-3 or TRBV12-4 and TRBJ1-2, with D possibly matching TRBD1 (6 bases). CDR3 size: 13 residues. V was trimmed by 5 bases and J by 8 bases, leaving 15 bases between them. CDR3: CASSLTGFGGYTF. CDR3 in DNA: TGTGCCAGCAGTCTAACAGGGTTTGGCGGCTACACCTTC.

The gene calls are TRBV3-1 (or the pseudogene TRBV3-2) and TRBJ1-1; 11 bases map to TRBD1. V was clipped by 3 bases and J by 4 bases; unmatched bases: 4. The CDR3 runs 15 residues. Germline V gene data show CDR1 as LGHDT and CDR2 as YNNKEL (reference sequence). The CDR3 is CASSHTGTGGTEAFF. The CDR3 bases are TGTGCCAGCAGCCATACCGGGACAGGGGGCACTGAAGCTTTCTTT.

This chain links TRBV7-2 with TRBJ1-5, with 9 nucleotides matching TRBD1. The V and J ends lost 2 bases and 5 bases, in that order; junction bases with no gene match: 7. The CDR3 runs to 16 residues. Germline V lookup: CDR1 SGHTA, CDR2 FQGNSA. CDR3 sequence: CASSLRGQGGHQPQHF. The CDR3 DNA sequence: TGTGCCAGCAGCTTAAGGGGACAGGGTGGGCATCAGCCCCAGCATTTT.

A word on this clone: Germline is not matched at one junction end, which may reflect a read error. The chain recombines TRBV29-1 with TRBJ2-5, with 16 bases identical to TRBD2. From germline, CDR1 is SQVTM and CDR2 ANQGSEA. The CDR3 length is 13 residues. The CDR3 spells CSGTGLAGGPEDF. Written as DNA, the CDR3 is TGCAGCGGGACGGGACTAGCGGGAGGGCCGGAGGACTTC.

CDR3 coding DNA: TGTGCCAGCAGTCCCCGGACTAGCGGGGGCTACAATGAGCAGTTCTTC. Protein sequence: CASSPRTSGGYNEQFF. The chain recombines TRBV27 with TRBJ2-1; 13 bases agree with TRBD2. This CDR3 contains 16 residues. Germline V CDR1 and CDR2: MNHEY, SMNVEV (reference sequence). V lost 5 bases to trimming and J lost 3 bases; unmatched junction nucleotides: 4.

The rearrangement links TRBV18 to TRBJ2-1; 8 bases fit TRBD1. The CDR3 runs 13 residues. Per germline, CDR1 KGHSH and CDR2 LQKENI. Unmatched junction bases numbered 3, after V lost 10 bases and J lost 1 base. The CDR3 DNA reads as TGTGCCACGAACAGGGGGTCCTACAATGAGCAGTTCTTC. Translation: CATNRGSYNEQFF.

The sample holds one count of this clone. This chain joins TRBV7-9 and TRBJ1-2; 7 bases align to TRBD1. The CDR3 totals 14 residues. Germline assignment: CDR1 SEHNR and CDR2 FQNEAQ (reference sequence). J lost 1 base, V lost 3 bases, and 2 bases had no gene match. The CDR3 reads CASSFSGGNYGYTF. The CDR3 nucleotides read TGTGCCAGCAGCTTTTCAGGGGGTAACTATGGCTACACCTTC. Complete variable domain (other parts from reference TRBV7-9 and TRBJ1-2): DTGVSQNPRHKITKRGQNVTFRCDPISEHNRLYWYRQTLGQGPEFLTYFQNEAQLEKSRLLSDRFSAERPKGSFSTLEIQRTEQGDSAMYLCASSFSGGNYGYTFGSGTRLTVV.

The chain carries TRBV6-5 and TRBJ2-7; the match to TRBD1 covers 7 bases. Trimming cost V 7 bases and J 3 bases; bases outside gene matches: 6. This CDR3 is built from 13 residues. In germline, CDR1 is MNHEY, CDR2 SVGAGI. Written as DNA, the CDR3 is TGTGCCAGCAAACAGGGGTTTGTCTACGAGCAGTACTTC. Amino acid sequence: CASKQGFVYEQYF.

The chain couples TRBV25-1 to TRBJ1-2; TRBD1 aligns across 8 bases. The trim removed 5 bases at V and 7 bases at J, leaving 6 bases unmatched. Germline CDR1 MGHDK, CDR2 SYGVNS. This CDR3 spans 13 amino acids. CDR3 region: CASSSDRAGGYTF. The CDR3 nucleotides are TGTGCCAGCAGTTCGGACAGGGCCGGTGGCTACACCTTC.

A few counts support this clone. The chain employs TRBV4-2 and TRBJ2-7; D not certain. Trimming removed 4 bases at V and 6 bases at J, with 13 bases between. The length of the CDR3 is 13 residues. CDR1 and CDR2 (germline): LGHNA, YNFKEQ. CDR3 coding DNA: TGTGCCAGCAGCCCCGAAGAGGTAACCGAGCAGTACTTC. Protein sequence: CASSPEEVTEQYF.

The V gene is TRBV5-1, the J gene TRBJ1-1, with D uncertain. Per germline, CDR1 SGHRS and CDR2 YFSETQ. This CDR3 is built from 13 residues. Trimming took 4 bases from V and 6 from J, leaving 13 bases between them. The CDR3 reads CASSIGSPAEAFF. DNA of the CDR3: TGCGCCAGCAGCATCGGGTCCCCCGCTGAAGCTTTCTTT.

This chain connects TRBV13 to TRBJ2-4; TRBD2 matches 7 bases. V shed 3 bases and J 0 bases; nucleotides not matched to a gene: 2. Germline V gene data show CDR1 as PRHDT and CDR2 as FYEKMQ (reference sequence). This CDR3 is 15 amino acids long. CDR3 DNA: TGTGCCAGCAGCTTGGGAGGGGTAGCCAAAAACATTCAGTACTTC. Translation: CASSLGGVAKNIQYF.

V is TRBV6-5 and J is TRBJ2-2; no definite D call. V was pared by 0 bases and J by 1 base, with 9 bases between. Germline-derived CDR1 and CDR2 are MNHEY and SVGAGI. This CDR3 spans 16 amino acids. The CDR3 DNA reads TGTGCCAGCAGTTACTCGTGGCAGTTGAACACCGGGGAGCTGTTTTTT. Its protein product is CASSYSWQLNTGELFF.

The chain employs TRBV9 and TRBJ2-1; tentative D call: TRBD1 (5 bases). The germline V gene has CDR1 SGDLS and CDR2 YYNGEE. The CDR3 spans 16 residues. V shed 3 bases and J shed 7 bases, with 20 bases lying between them. The CDR3 loop reads CASSAPDRGFANEQFF. CDR3 DNA sequence: TGTGCCAGCAGCGCACCGGATAGGGGATTCGCAAATGAGCAGTTCTTC.

The chain combines TRBV18 with TRBJ1-5, with 9 bases that match TRBD1. The CDR3 runs to 15 residues. Per the germline V gene, CDR1 is KGHSH and CDR2 is LQKENI. V shed 3 bases, J shed 5 bases, and the junction held 5 bases outside the gene matches. The CDR3 coding sequence is TGTGCCAGCTCACCTTTAAGGACAGGGGATCAGCCCCAGCATTTT. This translates into CASSPLRTGDQPQHF.

The chain carries TRBV7-2 and TRBJ1-1; TRBD1 matches at 8 bases. The germline gives CDR1 SGHTA, CDR2 FQGNSA. This CDR3 is built from 14 residues. Germline trimming cut 4 bases from V and 5 bases from J; bases unmatched to any gene: 6. In nucleotides, the CDR3 is TGTGCCAGCAGCTCGTTCCACAGGGGGACTGAAGCTTTCTTT. It is translated as CASSSFHRGTEAFF.

This sequence joins TRBV16 and TRBJ1-4, with 8 positions matching TRBD1. V dropped 4 bases and J dropped 1; count of bases not matched to a gene: 11. Per the germline V gene, CDR1 is KGHSY and CDR2 is FQNENV. The CDR3 totals 18 residues. As DNA, the CDR3 is TGTGCCAGCAGCCCGCTTGGACAGGGACCTTTAACTAATGAAAAACTGTTTTTT. Amino acids: CASSPLGQGPLTNEKLFF.

This chain uses TRBV19 with TRBJ2-7, with 7 bases aligning to TRBD1. The CDR3 spans 15 residues. Germline lookup yields CDR1 LNHDA and CDR2 SQIVND (reference sequence). V was pared by 5 bases and J by 2 bases, with 9 bases of the junction left unmatched. CDR3 region: CASSVDRARTYEQYF. CDR3 DNA sequence: TGTGCCAGTAGTGTTGACAGGGCTCGAACCTACGAGCAGTACTTC.

V usage is TRBV5-1 and J usage is TRBJ1-1, with 8 bases fitting TRBD1. Trimming took 4 bases from V and 0 from J; bases not matched to a gene: 8. The CDR3 extends over 16 amino acids. Germline CDR1 is SGHRS and CDR2 is YFSETQ. The CDR3 is CASSIGQGALNTEAFF. The CDR3 nucleotides are TGCGCCAGCAGCATAGGACAGGGCGCATTGAACACTGAAGCTTTCTTT. Full variable domain (remainder filled in from reference TRBV5-1 and TRBJ1-1): KAGVTQTPRYLIKTRGQQVTLSCSPISGHRSVSWYQQTPGQGLQFLFEYFSETQRNKGNFPGRFSGRQFSNSRSEMNVSTLELGDSALYLCASSIGQGALNTEAFFGQGTRLTVV.

The chain joins TRBV9 to TRBJ1-1; 7 bases match TRBD1. V dropped 5 bases and J dropped 1; count of bases not matched to a gene: 5. The V gene's germline CDR1 is SGDLS and CDR2 YYNGEE. The CDR3 contains 14 residues. Written as DNA, the CDR3 is TGTGCCAGCAGTTCGGGACAGCCGAACACTGAAGCTTTCTTT. Translating gives CASSSGQPNTEAFF.

The rearrangement links TRBV11-2 to TRBJ2-3, with TRBD1 matching 10 bases. The CDR3 has 15 amino acids. The J segment lost 3 bases and the V segment lost 6 bases, leaving 6 bases of the junction unmatched. Germline CDR1 and CDR2: SGHAT and FQNNGV. CDR3 amino acids: CASSSGTGATDTQYF. The CDR3 DNA reads as TGTGCCAGCAGTTCCGGGACAGGGGCGACAGATACGCAGTATTTT.

This sequence joins TRBV6-5 and TRBJ1-2; 7 positions agree with TRBD1. The CDR3 contains 15 residues. Germline V CDR1 and CDR2: MNHEY, SVGAGI. Trimming took 2 bases from V and 4 from J; bases not matched to a gene: 7. The CDR3 region is CASSYPTGVAYGYTF. The CDR3 coding sequence is TGTGCCAGCAGTTACCCCACAGGGGTTGCCTATGGCTACACCTTC.

This chain connects TRBV5-5 to TRBJ1-1; no definite D call. Trimming left V 5 bases short and J 0 bases short, with 17 bases between. Germline lookup yields CDR1 SGHKS and CDR2 YYEKEE (reference sequence). This CDR3 region has 16 residues. The CDR3 coding sequence is TGTGCCAGCAGAGCCGGGATCTCCCCGATGAACACTGAAGCTTTCTTT. As protein: CASRAGISPMNTEAFF.

V usage is TRBV11-2 and J usage is TRBJ1-4; the match to TRBD1 covers 7 bases. This CDR3 contains 19 residues. V lost 0 bases and J lost 4; bases outside the gene matches: 14. From germline, CDR1 is SGHAT and CDR2 FQNNGV. The CDR3 protein is CASSLDLMRRTGGNEKLFF. The DNA of the CDR3 is TGTGCCAGCAGCTTAGATCTCATGAGGCGGACAGGAGGTAATGAAAAACTGTTTTTT.

The chain links TRBV30 to TRBJ1-1; D perhaps matches TRBD1 (6 bases). The CDR3 loop spans 15 amino acids. Germline V gene data show CDR1 as GTSNPN and CDR2 as SVGIG (reference sequence). Trimming cost V 2 bases and J 0 bases, with 13 bases left between them. The CDR3 region is CAWSWGGALNTEAFF. The CDR3 DNA reads TGTGCCTGGAGTTGGGGGGGGGCCCTGAACACTGAAGCTTTCTTT.

The chain links TRBV2 to TRBJ2-3, with TRBD2 matching 13 bases. CDR3 length equals 16 residues. Germline-derived CDR1 and CDR2 are SNHLY and FYNNEI. The V segment lost 6 bases and the J segment 1 base; nucleotides outside the gene matches: 4. CDR3: CASRPGLAGRTDTQYF. CDR3 coding DNA: TGTGCCAGCAGACCGGGACTAGCGGGGCGCACAGATACGCAGTATTTT.

The rearrangement uses TRBV19 and TRBJ2-5, with D uncertain. The CDR3 extends over 13 amino acids. With 5 bases removed from V and 5 bases from J, the gap between germline ends came to 12 bases. The germline V gene encodes CDR1 LNHDA and CDR2 SQIVND (reference sequence). This CDR3 is CASSSQTGETQYF. CDR3 in DNA: TGTGCCAGTAGTTCCCAGACTGGGGAGACCCAGTACTTC.